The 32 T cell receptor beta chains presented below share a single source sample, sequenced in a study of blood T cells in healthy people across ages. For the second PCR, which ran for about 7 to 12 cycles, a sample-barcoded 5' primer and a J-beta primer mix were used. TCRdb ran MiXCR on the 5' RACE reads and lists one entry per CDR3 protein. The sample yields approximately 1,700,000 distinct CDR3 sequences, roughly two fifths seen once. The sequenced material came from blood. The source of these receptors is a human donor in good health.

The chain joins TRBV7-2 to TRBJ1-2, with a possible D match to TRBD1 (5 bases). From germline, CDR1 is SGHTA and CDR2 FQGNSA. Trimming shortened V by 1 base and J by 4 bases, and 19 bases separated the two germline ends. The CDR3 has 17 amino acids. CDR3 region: CASSLGPFEGPSYGYTF. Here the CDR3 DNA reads TGTGCCAGCAGCTTAGGTCCTTTTGAGGGGCCGTCCTATGGCTACACCTTC.

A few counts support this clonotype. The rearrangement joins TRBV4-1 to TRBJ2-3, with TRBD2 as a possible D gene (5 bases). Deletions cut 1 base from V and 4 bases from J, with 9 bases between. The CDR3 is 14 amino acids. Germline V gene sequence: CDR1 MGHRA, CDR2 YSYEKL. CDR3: CASSQGGWADTQYF. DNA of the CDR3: TGCGCCAGCAGCCAAGGAGGGTGGGCAGATACGCAGTATTTT.

CDR3 protein: CASKRTGAAKNIQYF. The CDR3, as DNA: TGTGCCAGCAAGAGAACAGGGGCTGCCAAAAACATTCAGTACTTC. The gene calls are TRBV12-3 or TRBV12-4 and TRBJ2-4; 7 positions agree with TRBD1. J was trimmed by 1 base and V by 7 bases; bases with no gene match: 7. This CDR3 region has 15 residues.

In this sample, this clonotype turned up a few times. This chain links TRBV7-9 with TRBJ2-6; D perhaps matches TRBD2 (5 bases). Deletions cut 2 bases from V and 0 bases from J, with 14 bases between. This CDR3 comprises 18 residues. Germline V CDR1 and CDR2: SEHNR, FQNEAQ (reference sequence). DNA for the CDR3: TGTGCCAGCAGCTTACCCCCGGGAACCCACTCTGGGGCCAACGTCCTGACTTTC. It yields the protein CASSLPPGTHSGANVLTF.

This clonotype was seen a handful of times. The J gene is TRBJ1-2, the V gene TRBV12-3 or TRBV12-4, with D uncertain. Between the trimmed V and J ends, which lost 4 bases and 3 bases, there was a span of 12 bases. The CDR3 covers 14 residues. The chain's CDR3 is CASSSHAAHYGYTF. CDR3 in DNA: TGTGCCAGCAGTTCTCATGCAGCCCACTATGGCTACACCTTC.

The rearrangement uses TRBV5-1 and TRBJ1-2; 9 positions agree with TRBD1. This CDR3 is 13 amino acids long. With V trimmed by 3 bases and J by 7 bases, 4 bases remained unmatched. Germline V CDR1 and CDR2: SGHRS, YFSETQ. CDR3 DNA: TGCGCCAGCAGCTCGGTGGGACAGGGTGGCTACACCTTC. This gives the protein CASSSVGQGGYTF.

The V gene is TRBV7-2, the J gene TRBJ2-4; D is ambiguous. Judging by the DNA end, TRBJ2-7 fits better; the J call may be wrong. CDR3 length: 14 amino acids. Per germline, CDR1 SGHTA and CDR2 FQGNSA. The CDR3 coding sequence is TGTGCCAGCAGCTTAAGCCTGGCGGCATCCGAGCAGTACTTC. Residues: CASSLSLAASEQYF.

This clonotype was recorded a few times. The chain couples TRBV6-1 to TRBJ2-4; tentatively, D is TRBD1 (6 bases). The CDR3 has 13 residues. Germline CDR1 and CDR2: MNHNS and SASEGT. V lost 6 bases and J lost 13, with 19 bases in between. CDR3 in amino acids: CASRPGQERQQYF. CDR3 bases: TGTGCCAGCAGACCGGGACAAGAACGTCAGCAGTACTTC.

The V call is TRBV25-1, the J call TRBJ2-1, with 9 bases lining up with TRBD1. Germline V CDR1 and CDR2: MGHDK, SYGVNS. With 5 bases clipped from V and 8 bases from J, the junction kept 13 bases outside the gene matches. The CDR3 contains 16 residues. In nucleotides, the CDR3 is TGTGCCAGCAGTTCACATAGGGGACAGGGTTACCATGAGCAGTTCTTC. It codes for CASSSHRGQGYHEQFF.

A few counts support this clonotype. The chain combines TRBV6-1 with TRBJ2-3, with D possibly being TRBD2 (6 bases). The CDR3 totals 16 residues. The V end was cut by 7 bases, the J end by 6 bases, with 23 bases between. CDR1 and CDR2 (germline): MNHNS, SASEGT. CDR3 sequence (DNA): TGTGCCAGCATCCAAGGGGCGGGACCTAGCGTGGATACGCAGTATTTT. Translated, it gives CASIQGAGPSVDTQYF.

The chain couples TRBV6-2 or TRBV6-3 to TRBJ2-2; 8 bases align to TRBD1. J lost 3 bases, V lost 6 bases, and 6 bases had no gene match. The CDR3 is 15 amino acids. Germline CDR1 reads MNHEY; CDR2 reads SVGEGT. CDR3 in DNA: TGTGCCAGCAGACCCGGACAGGGATACACCGGGGAGCTGTTTTTT. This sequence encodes CASRPGQGYTGELFF.

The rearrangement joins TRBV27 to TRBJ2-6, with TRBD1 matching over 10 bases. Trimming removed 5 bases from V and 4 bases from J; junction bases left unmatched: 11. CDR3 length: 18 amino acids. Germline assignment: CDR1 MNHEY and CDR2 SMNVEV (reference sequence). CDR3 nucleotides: TGTGCCAGCAGTGAAATCGGACAGGGGGTACCCGGGGCCAACGTCCTGACTTTC. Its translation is CASSEIGQGVPGANVLTF.

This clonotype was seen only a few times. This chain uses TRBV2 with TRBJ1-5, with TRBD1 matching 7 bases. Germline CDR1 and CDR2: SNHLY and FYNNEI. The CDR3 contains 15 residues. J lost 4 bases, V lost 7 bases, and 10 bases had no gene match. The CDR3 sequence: CASITDTGENQPQHF. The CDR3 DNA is TGTGCCAGCATCACGGACACAGGGGAAAATCAGCCCCAGCATTTT.

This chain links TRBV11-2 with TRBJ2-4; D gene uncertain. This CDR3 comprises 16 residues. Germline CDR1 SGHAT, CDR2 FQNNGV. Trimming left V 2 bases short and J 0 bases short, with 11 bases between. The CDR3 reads CASSLIRGVAKNIQYF. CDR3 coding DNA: TGTGCCAGCAGCTTAATCCGTGGAGTAGCCAAAAACATTCAGTACTTC.

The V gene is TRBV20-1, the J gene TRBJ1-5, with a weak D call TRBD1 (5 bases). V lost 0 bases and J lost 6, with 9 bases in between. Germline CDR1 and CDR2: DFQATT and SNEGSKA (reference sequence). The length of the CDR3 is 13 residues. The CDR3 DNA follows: TGCAGTGCTAGAGACAGGGAGGGTCAGCCCCAGCATTTT. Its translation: CSARDREGQPQHF.

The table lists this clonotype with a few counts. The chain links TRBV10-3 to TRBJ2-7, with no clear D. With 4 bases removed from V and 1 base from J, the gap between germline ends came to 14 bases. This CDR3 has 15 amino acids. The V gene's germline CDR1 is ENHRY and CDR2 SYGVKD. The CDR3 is CAISGPPGVSYEQYF. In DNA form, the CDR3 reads TGTGCCATCAGTGGCCCCCCCGGAGTTTCCTACGAGCAGTACTTC.

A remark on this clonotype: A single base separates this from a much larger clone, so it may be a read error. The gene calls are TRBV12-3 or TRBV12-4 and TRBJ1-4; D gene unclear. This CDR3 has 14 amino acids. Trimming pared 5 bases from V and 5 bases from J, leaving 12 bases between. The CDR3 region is CASSLTSANEKLFF. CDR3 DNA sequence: TGTGCCAGCAGTCTTACATCCGCAAATGAAAAACTGTTTTTT.

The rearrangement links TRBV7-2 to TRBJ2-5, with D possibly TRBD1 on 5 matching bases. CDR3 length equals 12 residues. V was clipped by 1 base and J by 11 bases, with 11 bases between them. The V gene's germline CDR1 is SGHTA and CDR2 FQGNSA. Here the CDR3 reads CASSLGGGVQYF. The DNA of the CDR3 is TGTGCCAGCAGCTTAGGGGGCGGCGTGCAGTACTTC.

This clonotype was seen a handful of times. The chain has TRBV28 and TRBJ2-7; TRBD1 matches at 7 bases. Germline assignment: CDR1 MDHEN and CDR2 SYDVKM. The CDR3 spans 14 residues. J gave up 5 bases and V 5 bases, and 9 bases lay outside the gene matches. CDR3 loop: CASSTRQGSDEQYF. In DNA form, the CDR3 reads TGTGCCAGCAGTACTCGACAGGGATCGGACGAGCAGTACTTC.

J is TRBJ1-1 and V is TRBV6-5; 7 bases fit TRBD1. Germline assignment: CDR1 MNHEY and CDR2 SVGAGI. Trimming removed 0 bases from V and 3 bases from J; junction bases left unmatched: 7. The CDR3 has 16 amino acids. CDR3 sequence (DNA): TGTGCCAGCAGTTACTCGGAGGGGGCGATGGACACTGAAGCTTTCTTT. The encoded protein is CASSYSEGAMDTEAFF.

The CDR3 nucleotides read TGTGCCAGCAGCCCTATGAGGGACCTTGGAGAGACCCAGTACTTC. It encodes CASSPMRDLGETQYF. The chain is built from TRBV9 and TRBJ2-7; D may be TRBD1 or TRBD2 (5 bases each). The J call may be mistaken, given a closer DNA end match to TRBJ2-5. Germline CDR1 is SGDLS and CDR2 is YYNGEE. The CDR3 covers 15 residues.

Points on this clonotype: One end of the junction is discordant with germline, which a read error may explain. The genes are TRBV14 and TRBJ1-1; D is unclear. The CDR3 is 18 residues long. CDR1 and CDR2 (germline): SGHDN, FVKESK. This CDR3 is CASSQDFLTSTMNTEAFF. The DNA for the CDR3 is TGTGCCAGCAGCCAAGATTTTCTCACAAGTACCATGAACACCGAAGCTTTCTTT.

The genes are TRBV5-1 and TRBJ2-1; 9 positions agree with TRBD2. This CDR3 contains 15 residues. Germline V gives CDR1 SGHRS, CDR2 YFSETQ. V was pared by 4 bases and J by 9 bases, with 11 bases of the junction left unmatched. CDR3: CASSVLAGAFGEQFF. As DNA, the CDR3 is TGCGCCAGCAGCGTCTTAGCGGGGGCGTTTGGTGAGCAGTTCTTC. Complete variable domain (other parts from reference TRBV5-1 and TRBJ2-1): KAGVTQTPRYLIKTRGQQVTLSCSPISGHRSVSWYQQTPGQGLQFLFEYFSETQRNKGNFPGRFSGRQFSNSRSEMNVSTLELGDSALYLCASSVLAGAFGEQFFGPGTRLTVL.

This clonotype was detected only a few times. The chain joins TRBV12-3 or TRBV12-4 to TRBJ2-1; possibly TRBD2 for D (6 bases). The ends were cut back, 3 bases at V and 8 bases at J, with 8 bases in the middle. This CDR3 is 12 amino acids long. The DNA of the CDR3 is TGTGCCAGCAGTTTCTGGGGGGATGAGCAGTTCTTC. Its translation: CASSFWGDEQFF.

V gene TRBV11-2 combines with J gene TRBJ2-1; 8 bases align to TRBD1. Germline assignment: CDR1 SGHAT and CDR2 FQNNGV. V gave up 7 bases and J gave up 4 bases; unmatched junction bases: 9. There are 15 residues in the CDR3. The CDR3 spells CASKIVDRGYNEQFF. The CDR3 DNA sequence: TGTGCCAGCAAGATCGTAGACAGGGGATACAATGAGCAGTTCTTC.

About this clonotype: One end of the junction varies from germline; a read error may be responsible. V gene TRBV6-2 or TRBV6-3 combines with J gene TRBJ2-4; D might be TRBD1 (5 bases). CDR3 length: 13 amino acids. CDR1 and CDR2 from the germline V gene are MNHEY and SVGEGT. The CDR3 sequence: CVSSGIRENIQYF. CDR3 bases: TGTGTCAGCAGTGGGATCAGGGAAAACATTCAGTACTTC.

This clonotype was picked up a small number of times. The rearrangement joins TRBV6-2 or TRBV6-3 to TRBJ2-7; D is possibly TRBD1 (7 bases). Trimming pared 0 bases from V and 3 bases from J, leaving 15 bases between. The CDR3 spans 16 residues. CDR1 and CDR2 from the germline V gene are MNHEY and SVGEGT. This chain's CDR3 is CASSYSLDRDFYEQYF. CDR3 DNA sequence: TGTGCCAGCAGTTACTCTCTTGACAGGGACTTCTACGAGCAGTACTTC.

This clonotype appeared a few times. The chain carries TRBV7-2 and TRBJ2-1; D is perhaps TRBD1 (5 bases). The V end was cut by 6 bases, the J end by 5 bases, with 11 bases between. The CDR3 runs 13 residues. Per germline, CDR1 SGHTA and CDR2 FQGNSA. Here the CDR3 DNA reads TGTGCCAGCAGTTTTACAGGAAACAATGAGCAGTTCTTC. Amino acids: CASSFTGNNEQFF.

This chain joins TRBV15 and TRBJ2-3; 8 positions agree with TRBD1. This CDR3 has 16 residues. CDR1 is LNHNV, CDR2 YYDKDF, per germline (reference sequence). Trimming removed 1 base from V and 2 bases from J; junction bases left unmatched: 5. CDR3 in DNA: TGTGCCACCAGCAGAGGGGGGACAGGATTCACAGATACGCAGTATTTT. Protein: CATSRGGTGFTDTQYF.

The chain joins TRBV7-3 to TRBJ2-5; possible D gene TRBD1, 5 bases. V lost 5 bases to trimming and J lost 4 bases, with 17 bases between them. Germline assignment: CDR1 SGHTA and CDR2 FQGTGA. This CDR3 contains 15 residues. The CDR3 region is CASSLAVGQGETQYF. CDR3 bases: TGTGCCAGCAGCCTCGCCGTGGGGCAGGGAGAGACCCAGTACTTC.

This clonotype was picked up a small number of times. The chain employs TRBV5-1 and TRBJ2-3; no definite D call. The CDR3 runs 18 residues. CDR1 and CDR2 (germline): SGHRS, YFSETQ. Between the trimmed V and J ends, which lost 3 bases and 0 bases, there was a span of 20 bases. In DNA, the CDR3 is TGCGCCAGCAGCTCCCACTCTACACAGAGACCTAGCACAGATACGCAGTATTTT. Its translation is CASSSHSTQRPSTDTQYF.

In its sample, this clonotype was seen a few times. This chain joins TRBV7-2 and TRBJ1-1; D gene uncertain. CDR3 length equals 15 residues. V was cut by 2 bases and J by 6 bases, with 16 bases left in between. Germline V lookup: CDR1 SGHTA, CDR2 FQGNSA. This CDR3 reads CASSLNGRGGAEAFF. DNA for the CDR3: TGTGCCAGCAGCTTAAATGGCCGCGGTGGGGCTGAAGCTTTCTTT. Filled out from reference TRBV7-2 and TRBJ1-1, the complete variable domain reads GAGVSQSPSNKVTEKGKDVELRCDPISGHTALYWYRQSLGQGLEFLIYFQGNSAPDKSGLPSDRFSAERTGGSVSTLTIQRTQQEDSAVYLCASSLNGRGGAEAFFGQGTRLTVV.